Listed below are T cell receptor beta chains from one sample, sequenced in a study of cytomegalovirus exposure and HLA in healthy donors. Generated by immunoSEQ multiplex PCR, the TCRdb table keeps only in-frame clones and is missing some. The sample holds 110,000 or so clones, 65% to 75% seen once. The sequenced material came from PBMCs. The receptor set was obtained from a middle-aged woman in good health and CMV-seropositive. Both conserved end residues are part of each CDR3. Each record gives: D gene, clone size, V gene, J gene, CDR3 protein, CDR3 DNA. The D gene is left open where the match is weak. Rows give clone size only sometimes, using once, few, many, or a class for an expanded clone.

TRBD2	-	TRBV20-1	TRBJ2-1	CSASRGGRQFF	TGCAGTGCCAGTCGGGGGGGTAGGCAGTTCTTC
-	-	TRBV12-2	TRBJ1-1	CASRPADSAAEGMNTEAFF	TGTGCAAGTCGCCCGGCCGACTCTGCAGCGGAGGGCATGAACACTGAAGCTTTCTTT
TRBD1	once	TRBV15	TRBJ2-1	CATSRATGASHEQFF	TGTGCCACCAGCAGAGCGACAGGGGCTTCCCATGAGCAGTTCTTC
-	once	TRBV23-1	TRBJ1-3	CASSQSALGTPGNTIYF	TGCGCCAGCAGTCAATCGGCCTTGGGGACACCGGGAAACACCATATATTTT
TRBD1	once	TRBV27	TRBJ2-1	CASSLSGTDRQFF	TGTGCCAGCAGTTTATCCGGGACAGACCGGCAGTTCTTC
-	-	TRBV18	TRBJ2-1	CASSPPLVHEQFF	TGTGCCAGCTCACCACCGCTAGTCCATGAGCAGTTCTTC
TRBD1	-	TRBV19	TRBJ2-1	CASSIDRGNEQFF	TGTGCCAGTAGTATTGACAGGGGGAATGAGCAGTTCTTC
TRBD1	-	TRBV5-1	TRBJ2-1	CASSFQRQGPYNEQFF	TGCGCCAGCAGCTTCCAAAGACAGGGGCCGTACAATGAGCAGTTCTTC
-	-	TRBV7-2	TRBJ2-4	CASSLAPSPDIQYF	TGTGCCAGCAGCTTAGCGCCCAGTCCCGACATTCAGTACTTC
-	-	TRBV7-9	TRBJ1-4	CASSLAGSTNEKLFF	TGTGCCAGCAGCTTAGCGGGCTCAACTAATGAAAAACTGTTTTTT
-	-	TRBV19	TRBJ1-2	CASSLRAGSSTNYGYTF	TGTGCCAGTAGTCTTAGGGCAGGGTCTTCGACTAACTATGGCTACACCTTC
-	few	TRBV9	TRBJ2-3	CASSVSLSRTWTGRADTQYF	TGTGCCAGCAGCGTATCTCTCTCCAGGACCTGGACAGGGAGGGCAGATACGCAGTATTTT
-	-	TRBV15	TRBJ2-7	CATSRERGTIYEQYF	TGTGCCACCAGCAGAGAAAGGGGGACAATATACGAGCAGTACTTC
TRBD1	few	TRBV7-2	TRBJ2-5	CASSQDREETQYF	TGTGCCAGCAGCCAAGACAGGGAAGAGACCCAGTACTTC
-	-	TRBV2	TRBJ1-2	CATGTPGHYGYTF	TGTGCCACCGGGACTCCAGGGCACTATGGCTACACCTTC
TRBD1	few	TRBV19	TRBJ1-5	CASSIVGRTGNQPQHF	TGTGCCAGTAGTATAGTGGGGCGGACAGGGAATCAGCCCCAGCATTTT
-	-	TRBV6-6	TRBJ1-5	CASLGQINQPQHF	TGTGCCAGCCTCGGACAGATCAATCAGCCCCAGCATTTT
-	-	TRBV5-1	TRBJ2-2	CASEPNGGANTGELFF	TGCGCCAGCGAACCTAATGGAGGAGCGAACACCGGGGAGCTGTTTTTT
-	-	TRBV11-3	TRBJ2-1	CASSLEPARNNEQFF	TGTGCCAGCAGCTTAGAGCCAGCGAGGAACAATGAGCAGTTCTTC
TRBD2	-	TRBV5-8	TRBJ2-5	CASSFGLAGGETQYF	TGTGCCAGCAGCTTTGGACTAGCGGGAGGAGAGACCCAGTACTTC
-	-	TRBV29-1	TRBJ2-1	CSVDPTELYNEQFF	TGCAGCGTTGACCCGACAGAGTTATACAATGAGCAGTTCTTC
-	-	TRBV4-2	TRBJ2-7	CASSQDDLRGLYEQYF	TGTGCCAGCAGCCAAGATGATCTCCGGGGACTCTACGAGCAGTACTTC
TRBD2	-	TRBV7-8	TRBJ2-1	CASSLPLRLAGGYNEQFF	TGTGCCAGCAGCTTACCTTTACGACTAGCGGGGGGCTACAATGAGCAGTTCTTC
TRBD2	few	TRBV5-1	TRBJ2-2	CASSPTSANTGELFF	TGCGCCAGCAGCCCCACTAGCGCCAACACCGGGGAGCTGTTTTTT
-	-	TRBV5-1	TRBJ1-4	CASSSDGLTELFF	TGCGCCAGCAGCTCAGACGGGTTAACGGAACTGTTTTTT
TRBD2	-	TRBV29-1	TRBJ2-7	CSVASGTYEQYF	TGCAGCGTTGCTAGCGGGACCTACGAGCAGTACTTC
TRBD1	-	TRBV28	TRBJ2-7	CASSLAGTGGGEQYF	TGTGCCAGCAGTTTAGCCGGGACAGGGGGCGGCGAGCAGTACTTC
TRBD2	-	TRBV5-1	TRBJ2-3	CASSLRVDSGRADTQYF	TGCGCCAGCAGCTTGCGGGTGGATAGCGGGAGGGCAGATACGCAGTATTTT
TRBD1	-	TRBV7-9	TRBJ1-2	CSSSLGQTGGHGYTF	TGTTCCAGCAGCTTAGGGCAGACAGGGGGCCATGGCTACACCTTC
-	-	TRBV6-5	TRBJ1-3	CASSYQGSGNTIYF	TGTGCCAGCAGTTACCAGGGGTCCGGAAACACCATATATTTT
-	-	TRBV4-3	TRBJ1-1	CASSHVFRLREGTEAFF	TGCGCCAGCAGCCATGTGTTTCGCCTTCGGGAGGGCACTGAAGCTTTCTTT
TRBD2	-	TRBV2	TRBJ2-3	CASSVGPGGPKTISTDTQYF	TGTGCCAGCAGTGTCGGGCCGGGAGGGCCTAAGACTATTAGCACAGATACGCAGTATTTT
TRBD2	-	TRBV4-3	TRBJ2-1	CASSQGGLAGGYNEQFF	TGCGCCAGCAGCCAAGGGGGACTAGCGGGGGGATACAATGAGCAGTTCTTC
-	-	TRBV18	TRBJ1-5	CASSPFAGRNQPQHF	TGTGCCAGCTCACCATTCGCGGGTCGCAATCAGCCCCAGCATTTT
-	-	TRBV7-9	TRBJ2-1	CASSPPPRSVSYNEQFF	TGTGCCAGCAGCCCTCCCCCTCGTTCGGTCTCCTACAATGAGCAGTTCTTC
TRBD2	once	TRBV5-1	TRBJ2-5	CASSPSGGAGETQYF	TGCGCCAGCAGCCCTAGCGGGGGGGCCGGGGAGACCCAGTACTTC
TRBD1	-	TRBV5-1	TRBJ1-2	CASSLWTGADTGYTF	TGCGCCAGCAGCTTGTGGACAGGGGCAGATACTGGCTACACCTTC
TRBD2	-	TRBV9	TRBJ2-1	CASSARLAGDSYNEQFF	TGTGCCAGCAGCGCCCGACTAGCGGGGGACTCCTACAATGAGCAGTTCTTC
-	-	TRBV5-1	TRBJ2-1	CASSLLPTGNNEQFF	TGCGCCAGCAGCTTGCTTCCCACCGGGAACAATGAGCAGTTCTTC
-	-	TRBV28	TRBJ1-5	CASSLPLYQPQHF	TGTGCCAGCAGTTTACCCTTATATCAGCCCCAGCATTTT
TRBD2	-	TRBV6-1	TRBJ2-7	CASSLAGGTYEQYF	TGTGCCAGCAGTCTAGCGGGGGGAACTTACGAGCAGTACTTC
TRBD2	-	TRBV9	TRBJ2-7	CASSVAGTTTYEQYF	TGTGCCAGCAGCGTCGCCGGGACTACAACCTACGAGCAGTACTTC
-	-	TRBV9	TRBJ2-7	CASSLRTGWGVDEQYF	TGTGCCAGCAGCCTCCGGACGGGGTGGGGTGTGGACGAGCAGTACTTC
-	few	TRBV2	TRBJ2-3	CASSLRGTDTQYF	TGTGCCAGCAGTCTCCGGGGCACAGATACGCAGTATTTT
TRBD1	few	TRBV28	TRBJ1-2	CASSLEGAGNYGYTF	TGTGCCAGCAGTTTGGAGGGGGCGGGTAACTATGGCTACACCTTC
TRBD2	once	TRBV18	TRBJ2-3	CASSPYGRTSGGADTQYF	TGTGCCAGCTCACCGTACGGCCGGACTAGCGGGGGGGCAGATACGCAGTATTTT
TRBD1	-	TRBV19	TRBJ1-4	CASSLTGFNEKLFF	TGTGCCAGTAGCCTGACAGGGTTTAATGAAAAACTGTTTTTT
TRBD2	-	TRBV29-1	TRBJ2-7	CSALSGNDSYEQYF	TGCAGCGCCCTGAGCGGGAATGACTCCTACGAGCAGTACTTC
TRBD1	-	TRBV7-9	TRBJ1-1	CSSSPLKGQRLIANTEAFF	TGTTCCAGCAGCCCGCTAAAGGGACAGCGCCTAATCGCGAACACTGAAGCTTTCTTT
-	-	TRBV20-1	TRBJ1-1	CSAGEQTEAFF	TGCAGTGCAGGGGAACAAACTGAAGCTTTCTTT
-	-	TRBV5-6	TRBJ2-7	CASSLSSISYEQYF	TGTGCCAGCAGCTTGAGTAGCATCTCCTACGAGCAGTACTTC
-	-	TRBV2	TRBJ2-1	CATRLGGSYNEQFF	TGTGCCACGCGACTGGGGGGCTCCTACAATGAGCAGTTCTTC
-	-	TRBV7-3	TRBJ1-5	CASSFGQNQPQHF	TGTGCCAGCAGCTTTGGTCAGAATCAGCCCCAGCATTTT
TRBD2	-	TRBV7-2	TRBJ2-7	CASSFPSGGAYEQYF	TGTGCCAGCAGCTTCCCGAGCGGGGGGGCCTACGAGCAGTACTTC
-	-	TRBV7-9	TRBJ1-5	CSSSLEGQGGQPQHF	TGTTCCAGCAGCTTAGAGGGGCAGGGTGGACAGCCCCAGCATTTT
TRBD1	-	TRBV5-4	TRBJ1-1	CASSSKPGGNTEAFF	TGTGCCAGCAGTTCAAAACCAGGGGGGAACACTGAAGCTTTCTTT
-	-	TRBV5-1	TRBJ2-1	CASSRTGLGGNEQFF	TGCGCCAGCAGCCGCACCGGACTCGGGGGCAATGAGCAGTTCTTC